The 27 T cell receptor beta chains given below trace back to one sample, sequenced in a study of blood T cell repertoires in COVID-19. Profiling relied on immunoSEQ multiplex PCR, and the TCRdb table lists in-frame clones only, not all of them. Of approximately 100,000 clones in the sample, roughly 84% were seen once. Source material: peripheral blood. The origin of the receptors is a woman aged 55-75 years with acute or convalescent COVID-19.

This chain connects TRBV30 to TRBJ1-4; 9 nucleotides align to TRBD1. Trimming cost V 3 bases and J 6 bases; bases outside gene matches: 8. CDR3 length: 15 residues. From germline, CDR1 is GTSNPN and CDR2 SVGIG (reference sequence). The CDR3 coding sequence is TGTGCCTGGAGCCCGGGACAGGGACGATATGAAAAACTGTTTTTT. Translation gives CAWSPGQGRYEKLFF.

This clone was found a few times. The rearrangement uses TRBV2 and TRBJ1-5; D uncertain. V was pared by 7 bases and J by 1 base, with 11 bases between. This CDR3 contains 14 residues. Germline V gives CDR1 SNHLY, CDR2 FYNNEI. The CDR3: CASTLGLSNQPQHF. Here the CDR3 DNA reads TGTGCCAGCACCCTTGGACTAAGCAATCAGCCCCAGCATTTT.

This clone was recorded many times. The chain carries TRBV9 and TRBJ1-2, with 8 bases aligning to TRBD1. The trim removed 3 bases at V and 8 bases at J, leaving 15 bases unmatched. Germline-derived CDR1 and CDR2 are SGDLS and YYNGEE. The CDR3 length is 16 residues. The CDR3, as DNA: TGTGCCAGCAGCGCCTCACAAAGCAGGGGGCGAATAGGCTACACCTTC. The encoded protein is CASSASQSRGRIGYTF.

The J gene is TRBJ2-5, the V gene TRBV5-5; perhaps TRBD2 as D (6 bases). Trimming took off 1 base at V and 5 bases at J, with 18 bases between the two ends. The CDR3 is 16 amino acids. Germline values: CDR1 SGHKS, CDR2 YYEKEE (reference sequence). CDR3 DNA sequence: TGTGCCAGCAGCTTGCAACTGGCGGGGTCGGAGGAGACCCAGTACTTC. Protein sequence: CASSLQLAGSEETQYF.

The chain joins TRBV7-3 to TRBJ2-3; 7 bases are a match to TRBD2. V was clipped by 3 bases and J by 4 bases; unmatched bases: 10. The CDR3 length is 16 residues. Germline lookup yields CDR1 SGHTA and CDR2 FQGTGA. The CDR3: CASSLSIWAGADTQYF. The DNA of the CDR3 is TGTGCCAGCAGCTTGAGCATATGGGCGGGGGCAGATACGCAGTATTTT.

This chain links TRBV28 with TRBJ1-2, with 8 bases lining up with TRBD1. Losses at the gene ends were 3 bases for V and 7 bases for J; bases not matched to a gene: 10. The V gene's germline CDR1 is MDHEN and CDR2 SYDVKM. This CDR3 is 15 amino acids long. CDR3 protein: CASSFPPGQAGGYTF. For the CDR3, the DNA is TGTGCCAGCAGTTTCCCTCCGGGACAGGCGGGTGGCTACACCTTC.

The chain carries TRBV5-1 and TRBJ1-2; 8 bases fit TRBD1. Germline values: CDR1 SGHRS, CDR2 YFSETQ. CDR3 length equals 14 residues. J gave up 5 bases and V 0 bases, and 3 bases lay outside the gene matches. CDR3 residues: CASSLVQGVYGYTF. The CDR3 nucleotides are TGCGCCAGCAGCTTGGTACAGGGGGTTTATGGCTACACCTTC.

The rearrangement uses TRBV11-2 and TRBJ1-2, with no clear D. CDR3 length: 13 amino acids. In germline, CDR1 is SGHAT, CDR2 FQNNGV. V was pared by 1 base and J by 8 bases, with 11 bases between. The CDR3 nucleotides read TGTGCCAGCAGCTTAGGGCTACAGAGAGGCTACACCTTC. Translated, it gives CASSLGLQRGYTF.

This CDR3 reads CASTPPGRYTEAFF. As DNA, the CDR3 is TGTGCCAGTACCCCCCCGGGAAGGTACACTGAAGCTTTCTTT. The V gene is TRBV19, the J gene TRBJ1-1; D remains ambiguous. The CDR3 has 14 residues. CDR1 is LNHDA, CDR2 SQIVND, per germline (reference sequence). V was cut by 7 bases and J by 3 bases, with 15 bases left in between.

The chain has TRBV5-3 and TRBJ2-6; 12 positions agree with TRBD1. TRBV5-3 is filed as an ORF, its function uncertain. V shed 0 bases, J shed 2 bases, and the junction held 12 bases outside the gene matches. This CDR3 has 21 amino acids. This CDR3 reads CARSLGIRDRGRVPGANVLTF. The DNA of the CDR3 is TGTGCCAGAAGCTTGGGCATCCGGGACAGGGGGCGAGTTCCTGGGGCCAACGTCCTGACTTTC.

This sequence joins TRBV4-1 and TRBJ1-6, with 8 bases lining up with TRBD1. The CDR3 has 16 amino acids. CDR1 is MGHRA, CDR2 YSYEKL, per germline. V was pared by 3 bases and J by 8 bases, with 9 bases of the junction left unmatched. The CDR3 region is CASSHTPETGDSPLHF. The CDR3 DNA reads as TGCGCCAGCAGCCACACACCCGAGACAGGGGATTCACCCCTCCACTTT.

The rearrangement links TRBV19 to TRBJ2-4; 9 bases map to TRBD1. This CDR3 is 15 amino acids long. The germline CDR1 and CDR2 sequences are LNHDA and SQIVND (reference sequence). Trimming at V came to 3 bases and at J to 8 bases, leaving 8 bases not matched to a gene. CDR3 in amino acids: CASSIRGQGRDIQYF. CDR3 DNA sequence: TGTGCCAGTAGTATTAGGGGACAGGGCCGAGACATTCAGTACTTC.

This chain connects TRBV28 to TRBJ2-7; TRBD1 aligns across 8 bases. This CDR3 has 11 residues. CDR1 and CDR2 (germline): MDHEN, SYDVKM. Trimming took 6 bases from V and 11 from J; bases not matched to a gene: 6. The CDR3 DNA reads TGTGCCAGCAGCCAGGACAGGGTAAAGTACTTC. Translation: CASSQDRVKYF.

V usage is TRBV6-5 and J usage is TRBJ1-3, with D unclear. Per the germline V gene, CDR1 is MNHEY and CDR2 is SVGAGI. With 4 bases removed from V and 2 bases from J, the gap between germline ends came to 15 bases. The CDR3 loop spans 16 amino acids. The CDR3 bases are TGTGCCAGCAGTTTACAATCACTGACTCCTGGAAACACCATATATTTT. Translation gives CASSLQSLTPGNTIYF.

This chain uses TRBV5-1 with TRBJ2-7; D unclear. Per the germline V gene, CDR1 is SGHRS and CDR2 is YFSETQ. Trimming left V 5 bases short and J 0 bases short, with 9 bases between. The CDR3 has 13 amino acids. The CDR3 loop reads CASSRRGSYEQYF. The CDR3 bases are TGCGCCAGCAGTCGGCGCGGCTCCTACGAGCAGTACTTC.

The V gene is TRBV28, the J gene TRBJ1-4, with 8 bases matching TRBD1. Germline lookup yields CDR1 MDHEN and CDR2 SYDVKM. This CDR3 comprises 19 residues. V shed 6 bases and J 0 bases; nucleotides not matched to a gene: 15. The chain's CDR3 is CASSHPKTGVGATNEKLFF. Here the CDR3 DNA reads TGTGCCAGCAGCCACCCAAAGACAGGGGTTGGAGCAACTAATGAAAAACTGTTTTTT.

The genes are TRBV28 and TRBJ1-2; 8 bases fit TRBD1. This CDR3 has 15 residues. With V trimmed by 5 bases and J by 4 bases, 9 bases remained unmatched. Germline CDR1 is MDHEN and CDR2 is SYDVKM. CDR3 loop: CASSTTATGAYGYTF. CDR3 in DNA: TGTGCCAGCAGTACCACCGCGACAGGGGCCTATGGCTACACCTTC.

This clone has only a few counts. The chain has TRBV5-1 and TRBJ1-1; maybe TRBD1 (5 bases). Trimming took 4 bases from V and 2 from J, leaving 12 bases between them. CDR3 size: 14 residues. The germline V gene encodes CDR1 SGHRS and CDR2 YFSETQ. The CDR3 coding sequence is TGCGCCAGCAGCACACTGACAGCTAACACTGAAGCTTTCTTT. Translated, it gives CASSTLTANTEAFF.

The chain is built from TRBV19 and TRBJ2-5, with 11 nucleotides matching TRBD1. The CDR3 contains 16 residues. The V segment lost 2 bases and the J segment 2 bases; nucleotides outside the gene matches: 4. Germline CDR1 LNHDA, CDR2 SQIVND (reference sequence). DNA of the CDR3: TGTGCCAGTAGTATACCAGGACAGGGGGCTCAAGAGACCCAGTACTTC. Its protein is CASSIPGQGAQETQYF.

A few counts support this clone. The chain combines TRBV28 with TRBJ1-4, with 8 nucleotides matching TRBD1. The CDR3 is 13 residues long. Trimming cost V 6 bases and J 7 bases; bases outside gene matches: 4. Germline V gives CDR1 MDHEN, CDR2 SYDVKM. The CDR3 loop is CASRDRASEKLFF. Written as DNA, the CDR3 is TGTGCCAGCAGGGACAGGGCTAGTGAAAAACTGTTTTTT. Combining the CDR3 with reference TRBV28 and TRBJ1-4 gives the whole variable domain DVKVTQSSRYLVKRTGEKVFLECVQDMDHENMFWYRQDPGLGLRLIYFSYDVKMKEKGDIPEGYSVSREKKERFSLILESASTNQTSMYLCASRDRASEKLFFGSGTQLSVL.

The chain employs TRBV5-1 and TRBJ2-7; tentative D call: TRBD1 (6 bases). Germline CDR1 is SGHRS and CDR2 is YFSETQ. The CDR3 extends over 14 amino acids. Trimming left V 3 bases short and J 0 bases short, with 10 bases between. CDR3 sequence (DNA): TGCGCCAGCAGCTCTGAGGACAGCTCCTACGAGCAGTACTTC. As protein: CASSSEDSSYEQYF.

The chain combines TRBV9 with TRBJ1-3; no firm D call. The germline gives CDR1 SGDLS, CDR2 YYNGEE. With 9 bases removed from V and 8 bases from J, the gap between germline ends came to 27 bases. The CDR3 consists of 16 residues. CDR3 DNA sequence: TGTGCCACCCAGGAGAGAAACCGACCCAAACTAGACACCATATATTTT. Protein sequence: CATQERNRPKLDTIYF.

The chain uses TRBV5-1 and TRBJ1-1; 10 bases line up with TRBD1. The germline gives CDR1 SGHRS, CDR2 YFSETQ. This CDR3 comprises 15 residues. With V trimmed by 1 base and J by 6 bases, 6 bases remained unmatched. The CDR3 DNA reads TGCGCCAGCAGCTTGAAGGGACAGGGGTGGCCTGAAGCTTTCTTT. Its translation: CASSLKGQGWPEAFF.

The V call is TRBV11-2, the J call TRBJ2-7, with D tentatively TRBD1 (6 bases). V was shortened by 2 bases and J by 2 bases, with 10 bases between the two germline ends. Germline V gene lookup returns CDR1 SGHAT and CDR2 FQNNGV. The CDR3 sequence is 14 residues long. CDR3 amino acids: CASSLNRVAYEQYF. As DNA, the CDR3 is TGTGCCAGCAGCTTAAACAGGGTAGCCTACGAGCAGTACTTC.

The genes are TRBV4-2 and TRBJ1-5; 7 bases are shared with TRBD1. V trimming: 0 bases; J trimming: 7 bases; junction bases outside the gene matches: 6. The CDR3 covers 15 residues. The germline gives CDR1 LGHNA, CDR2 YNFKEQ. The CDR3 sequence is CASSQDQGVYQPQHF. DNA of the CDR3: TGTGCCAGCAGCCAAGACCAGGGGGTTTACCAGCCCCAGCATTTT.

J is TRBJ1-2 and V is TRBV5-1; D remains ambiguous. CDR1 and CDR2 (germline): SGHRS, YFSETQ. CDR3 length: 13 amino acids. With 0 bases removed from V and 8 bases from J, the gap between germline ends came to 11 bases. CDR3 sequence: CASSLVEAYGYTF. The CDR3, as DNA: TGCGCCAGCAGCTTGGTTGAGGCTTACGGCTACACCTTC.

This clone was counted only a few times. The chain is built from TRBV5-4 and TRBJ2-1; the D gene is possibly TRBD2 (5 bases). This CDR3 has 16 amino acids. Germline values: CDR1 SGHNT, CDR2 YYREEE (reference sequence). The germline V and J ends were trimmed by 4 bases and 2 bases, with 16 bases remaining between them. The CDR3 loop reads CASSPIVWGAYNEQFF. Written as DNA, the CDR3 is TGTGCCAGCAGCCCAATTGTGTGGGGAGCCTACAATGAGCAGTTCTTC.